This is a list of T cell receptor beta chains from one sample in a study of blood T cells in healthy people across ages. TCRdb redid the calling of the 5' RACE reads with MiXCR, one entry per CDR3 protein. The data hold hundreds of thousands of distinct CDR3 sequences, with approximately 30% observed a single time. Sequenced sample: blood. These receptors originate from a woman aged 80 or older in good health. Each CDR3 is given with its conserved first and last residue. The order of the fields is V gene, clone size, D gene, J gene, CDR3 protein. A D gene is named only where the DNA matches it firmly. Clone size, where shown, is once, few, many, or a class for clones that have expanded.

TRBV4-1	.	TRBD2	TRBJ2-3	CASSRKGLAGTSTGTQYF
TRBV29-1	many	TRBD1	TRBJ2-7	CSAGGDRGAYEQYF
TRBV5-1	.	.	TRBJ2-3	CTSSSQGDTQYF
TRBV20-1	many	TRBD1	TRBJ2-4	CSARDRTKNIQYF
TRBV20-1	many	.	TRBJ1-2	CSASMGSGYGYTF
TRBV5-4	.	TRBD1	.	CASSTVPGQGIHEQYF
TRBV7-8	.	TRBD2	TRBJ2-1	CASSLGTSGWRNEQFF
TRBV6-2/TRBV6-3	.	.	TRBJ2-2	CATRTGTNTGELFF
TRBV5-1	.	TRBD2	TRBJ2-7	CASSLPQAGGYEQYF
TRBV20-1	.	.	TRBJ1-2	CSASGFGYTF
TRBV20-1	many	TRBD1	TRBJ1-2	CSAPPGRGQANYGYTF
TRBV20-1	many	.	TRBJ2-5	CSALDERGETQYF
TRBV3-1	few	.	TRBJ1-1	CASSQEWGVSAFF
TRBV7-3	.	TRBD2	TRBJ2-5	CASSELAGGPSSCNEQYF
TRBV5-6	few	.	TRBJ1-1	CASSLAGGGAGGTEAFF